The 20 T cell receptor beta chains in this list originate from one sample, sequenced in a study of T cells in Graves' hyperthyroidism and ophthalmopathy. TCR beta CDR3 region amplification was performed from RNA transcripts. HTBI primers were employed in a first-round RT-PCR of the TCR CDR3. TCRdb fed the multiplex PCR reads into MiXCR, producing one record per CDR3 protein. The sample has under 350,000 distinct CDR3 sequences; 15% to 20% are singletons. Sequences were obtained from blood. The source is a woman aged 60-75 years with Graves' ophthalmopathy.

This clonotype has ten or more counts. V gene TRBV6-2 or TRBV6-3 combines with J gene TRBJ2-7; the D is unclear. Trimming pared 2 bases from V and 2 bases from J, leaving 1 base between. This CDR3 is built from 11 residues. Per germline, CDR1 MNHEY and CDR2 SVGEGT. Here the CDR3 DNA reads TGTGCCAGCAGTTACGCCTACGAGCAGTACTTC. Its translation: CASSYAYEQYF.

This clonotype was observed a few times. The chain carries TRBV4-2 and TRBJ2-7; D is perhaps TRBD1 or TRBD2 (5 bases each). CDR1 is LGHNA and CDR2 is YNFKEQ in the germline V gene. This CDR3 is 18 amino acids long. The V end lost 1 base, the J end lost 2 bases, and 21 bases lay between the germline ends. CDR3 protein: CASSQGPSRDAKTYEQYF. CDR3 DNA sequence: TGTGCCAGCAGCCAAGGCCCGTCCCGGGACGCCAAAACCTACGAGCAGTACTTC.

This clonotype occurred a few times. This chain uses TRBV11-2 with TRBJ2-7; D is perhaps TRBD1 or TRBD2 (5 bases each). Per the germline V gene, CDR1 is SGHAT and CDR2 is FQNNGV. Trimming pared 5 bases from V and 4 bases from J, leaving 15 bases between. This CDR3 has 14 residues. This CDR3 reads CASSRRDGIYEQYF. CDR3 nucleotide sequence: TGTGCCAGCAGCCGCCGGGACGGCATATACGAGCAGTACTTC.

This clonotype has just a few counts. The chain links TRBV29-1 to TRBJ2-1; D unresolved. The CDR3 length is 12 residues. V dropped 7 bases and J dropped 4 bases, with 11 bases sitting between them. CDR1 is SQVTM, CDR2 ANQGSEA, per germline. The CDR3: CSAPQNYNEQFF. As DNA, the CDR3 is TGCAGCGCCCCACAAAATTACAATGAGCAGTTCTTC.

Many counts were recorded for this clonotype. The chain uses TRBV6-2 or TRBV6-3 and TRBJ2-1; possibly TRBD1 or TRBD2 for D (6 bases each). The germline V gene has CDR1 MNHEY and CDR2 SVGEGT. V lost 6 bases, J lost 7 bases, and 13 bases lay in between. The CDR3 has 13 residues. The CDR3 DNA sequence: TGTGCCAGCAGAAGGGGGGTGAAAAATGAGCAGTTCTTC. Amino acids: CASRRGVKNEQFF.

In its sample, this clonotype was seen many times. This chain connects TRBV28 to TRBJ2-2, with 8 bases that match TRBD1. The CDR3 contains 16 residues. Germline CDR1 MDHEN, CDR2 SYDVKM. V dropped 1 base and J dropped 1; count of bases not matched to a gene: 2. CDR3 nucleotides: TGTGCCAGCAGTTTATTCGGGACAGGGAACACCGGGGAGCTGTTTTTT. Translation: CASSLFGTGNTGELFF.

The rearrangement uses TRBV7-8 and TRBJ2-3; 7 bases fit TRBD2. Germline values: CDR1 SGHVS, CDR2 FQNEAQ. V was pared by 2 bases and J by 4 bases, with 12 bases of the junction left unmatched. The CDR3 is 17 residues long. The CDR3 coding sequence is TGTGCCAGCAGCTTAAGATTGGCGGGGGATCGGGCAGATACGCAGTATTTT. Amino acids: CASSLRLAGDRADTQYF.

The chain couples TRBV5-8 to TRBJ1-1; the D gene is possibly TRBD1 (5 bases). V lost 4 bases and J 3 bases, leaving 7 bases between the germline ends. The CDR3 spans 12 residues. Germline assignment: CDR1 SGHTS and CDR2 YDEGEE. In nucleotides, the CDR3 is TGTGCCAGCAGCCGGGACTACACTGAAGCTTTCTTT. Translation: CASSRDYTEAFF.

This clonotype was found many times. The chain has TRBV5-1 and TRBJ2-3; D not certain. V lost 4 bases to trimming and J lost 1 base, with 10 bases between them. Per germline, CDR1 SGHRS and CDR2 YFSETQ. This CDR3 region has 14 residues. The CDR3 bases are TGCGCCAGCAGCCCACTGGCCCGCACAGATACGCAGTATTTT. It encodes CASSPLARTDTQYF. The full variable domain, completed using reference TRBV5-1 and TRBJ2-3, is KAGVTQTPRYLIKTRGQQVTLSCSPISGHRSVSWYQQTPGQGLQFLFEYFSETQRNKGNFPGRFSGRQFSNSRSEMNVSTLELGDSALYLCASSPLARTDTQYFGPGTRLTVL.

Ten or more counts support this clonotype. The CDR3 loop is CASSDFDRGDTQYF. In nucleotides, the CDR3 is TGCGCCAGCAGTGATTTCGACAGGGGAGATACGCAGTATTTT. The chain recombines TRBV10-2 with TRBJ2-3, with 8 bases that match TRBD1. This CDR3 has 14 amino acids. V was pared by 3 bases and J by 5 bases, with 4 bases of the junction left unmatched. CDR1 and CDR2 (germline): WSHSY, SAAADI.

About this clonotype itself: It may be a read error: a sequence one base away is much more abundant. CDR3 residues: CASRIGGTSGRDTQYF. CDR3 nucleotides: TGTGCCAGCAGGATTGGCGGGACTAGCGGGAGGGATACGCAGTATTTT. This chain uses TRBV7-2 with TRBJ2-3; 15 nucleotides align to TRBD2. V was clipped by 6 bases and J by 6 bases; unmatched bases: 7. CDR1 and CDR2 from the germline V gene are SGHTA and FQGNSA. This CDR3 has 16 amino acids.

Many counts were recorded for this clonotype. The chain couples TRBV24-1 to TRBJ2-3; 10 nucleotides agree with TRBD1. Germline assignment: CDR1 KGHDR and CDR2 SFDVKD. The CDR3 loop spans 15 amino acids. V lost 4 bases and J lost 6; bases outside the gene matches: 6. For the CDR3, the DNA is TGTGCCACCAGTGACCCTGGACAGGGGGGCGATACGCAGTATTTT. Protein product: CATSDPGQGGDTQYF.

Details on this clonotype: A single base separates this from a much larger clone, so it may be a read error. CDR3 amino acids: CASRRDAAGTGELVF. The CDR3 DNA is TGTGCCAGCCGAAGGGACGCAGCCGGGACCGGGGAGCTGGTTTTT. This chain connects TRBV2 to TRBJ2-2; the D call may be TRBD1 or TRBD2 (5 bases each). CDR1 and CDR2 (germline): SNHLY, FYNNEI. This CDR3 has 15 amino acids.

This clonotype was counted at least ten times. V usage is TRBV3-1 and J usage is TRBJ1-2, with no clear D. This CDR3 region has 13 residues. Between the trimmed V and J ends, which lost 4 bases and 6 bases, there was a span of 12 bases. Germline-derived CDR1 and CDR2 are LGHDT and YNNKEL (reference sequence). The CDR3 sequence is CASSPAWDNGYTF. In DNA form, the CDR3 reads TGTGCCAGCAGCCCCGCCTGGGATAATGGCTACACCTTC. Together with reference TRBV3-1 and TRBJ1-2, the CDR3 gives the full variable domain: DTAVSQTPKYLVTQMGNDKSIKCEQNLGHDTMYWYKQDSKKFLKIMFSYNNKELIINETVPNRFSPKSPDKAHLNLHINSLELGDSAVYFCASSPAWDNGYTFGSGTRLTVV.

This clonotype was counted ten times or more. Here the CDR3 DNA reads TGTGCCAGCAGTTTACTAGGGCTCTCCTACGAGCAGTACTTC. This sequence encodes CASSLLGLSYEQYF. This sequence joins TRBV28 and TRBJ2-7; no firm D call. The V gene lost 2 bases and the J gene lost 0 bases, with 8 bases spanning the gap. The germline V gene has CDR1 MDHEN and CDR2 SYDVKM. The CDR3 consists of 14 residues.

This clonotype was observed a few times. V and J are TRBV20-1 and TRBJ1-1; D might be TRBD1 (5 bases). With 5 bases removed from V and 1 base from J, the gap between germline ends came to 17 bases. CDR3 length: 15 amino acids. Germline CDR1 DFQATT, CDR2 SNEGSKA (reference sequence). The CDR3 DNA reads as TGCAGTGCTCCCCGGGGGGGGGATGCGAACACTGAAGCTTTCTTT. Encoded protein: CSAPRGGDANTEAFF.

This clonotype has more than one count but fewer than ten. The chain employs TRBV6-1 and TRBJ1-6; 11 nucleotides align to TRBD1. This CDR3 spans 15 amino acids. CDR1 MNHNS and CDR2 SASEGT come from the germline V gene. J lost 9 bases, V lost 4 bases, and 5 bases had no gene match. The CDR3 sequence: CASSGTGTGGSPLHF. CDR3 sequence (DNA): TGTGCCAGCAGTGGTACCGGGACAGGGGGTTCACCCCTCCACTTT.

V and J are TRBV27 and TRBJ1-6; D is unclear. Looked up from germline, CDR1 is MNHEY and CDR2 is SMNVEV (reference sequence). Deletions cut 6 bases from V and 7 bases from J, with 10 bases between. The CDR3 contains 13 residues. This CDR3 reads CASRKSENSPLHF. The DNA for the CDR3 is TGTGCCAGCAGAAAGTCGGAGAATTCACCCCTCCACTTT.

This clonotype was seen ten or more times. The CDR3 bases are TGCAGTGCTAGAGTATCCCCAACCTCTGGGACTTTCCAAGAGACCCAGTACTTC. It is translated as CSARVSPTSGTFQETQYF. The chain has TRBV20-1 and TRBJ2-5; a possible D gene is TRBD2 (6 bases). Germline CDR1 DFQATT, CDR2 SNEGSKA (reference sequence). V was clipped by 1 base and J by 1 base, with 22 bases between them. The CDR3 totals 18 residues.

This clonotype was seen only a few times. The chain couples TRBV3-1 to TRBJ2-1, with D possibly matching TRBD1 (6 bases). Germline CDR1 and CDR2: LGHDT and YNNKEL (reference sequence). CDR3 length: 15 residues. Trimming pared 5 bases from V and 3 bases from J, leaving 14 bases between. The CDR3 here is CASSVGQLNYNEQFF. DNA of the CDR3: TGTGCCAGCAGCGTCGGACAGCTGAACTACAATGAGCAGTTCTTC.